This TCR beta chain came from a study of blood T cell repertoires in COVID-19 (TCRdb year 2020). In the study overall: Samples from collaborators originated in the United States, Italy and Spain and spanned both the acute and convalescent phases of COVID-19. The prospective study material was composed of cDNA or gDNA derived from T cells, B-cell-depleted T cells, or PBMCs. The samples were drawn from two sources: the first 160 participants of the ongoing ImmuneRACE study, and 1,000 to 1,500 subjects contributed by 6 global collaborators. A de-identified subject ID, COVID-19 status, age in years and sex were almost always included in the sample metadata. HLA class I and class II types, where available, came from metadata supplied by the sample provider rather than from assay-based typing. The repertoires were made available in a free public database intended to serve as a resource for research on the immune response to SARS-CoV-2. Deeply sampled blood TCRbeta repertoires from subjects exposed to, actively infected with, or recovered from COVID-19 were included in the dataset. Study-wide conclusions, independent of this receptor: The quantity of clinical and demographic metadata differed by source and by participant and was supplied without curation.

TCRbeta CDR3 regions were amplified from genomic DNA by means of the immunoSEQ Assay, a bias-controlled multiplex PCR. The authors processed their data as follows. Nucleated cell counts per sample were estimated from amplification of reference gene primers within the assay. To quantify the absolute abundance of each unique TCRbeta CDR3 rearrangement, sequence reads were collapsed and filtered. For each sample, productive Simpson clonality was calculated as the square root of Simpson's diversity index across productive rearrangements. TCRdb provides this immuneACCESS table in a form limited to in-frame rearrangements. Some clones are lacking; in checked studies, under half of them reflect an unresolved V gene, and why the rest are absent is not known. V and J calls and clone size are those listed in that table; D and trimming were worked out from the DNA. This sample is represented by about 87,000 clones; 75% of them were singletons. The ten top clones hold roughly 4.2% of the sample.

Worth noting for this clone: The antigen it recognizes is unknown. Base qualities are not provided; no much larger clone lies one nucleotide away.

From the germline V gene, CDR1 is MNHEY and CDR2 is SVGAGI. The germline V and J ends show losses of 5 bases and 0 bases respectively, and no gene match explains 1 base of the junction. Measured from the cysteine to the phenylalanine, the CDR3 is 14 residues long. Only CDR3 DNA is held: 42 bases, read in frame from base 1. Each collaborating institution followed its own protocols to collect whole blood in K2EDTA tubes. For TCRbeta analysis, collaborators shipped samples in one of three forms: frozen whole blood, isolated PBMCs, or DNA extracted from either of those sample types. The chain uses TRBV6-5 and TRBJ2-3; TRBD2 lines up with 8 middle nucleotides. Sequencing input: peripheral blood. This clonotype was obtained from a woman aged 50 to 60 with acute or convalescent COVID-19. In nucleotide form, the sequence is TGTGCCAGCAGTCGGGGGGGCAGCACAGATACGCAGTATTTT. Its amino acids are CASSRGGSTDTQYF.